This is a list of T cell receptor beta chains from one sample in a study of blood T cell repertoires in COVID-19. Data came from immunoSEQ multiplex PCR; TCRdb stores just in-frame clones and leaves some out. Altogether about 29,000 clones are present, approximately 90% being singletons, with the ten largest covering 9.9%. The sample comprised peripheral blood. These receptors were taken from a human donor in a cohort sampled during active COVID-19. Each CDR3 is given with its conserved first and last residue. D genes are given only for firm matches. For some rows the clone size is stated as once, few or many, or as a class when expanded; others skip it.

>NA|TRBV4-2|TRBD2|TRBJ2-5
CASSQDLGLVQETQYF
TGTGCCAGCAGCCAAGATTTGGGACTAGTCCAAGAGACCCAGTACTTC
>NA|TRBV7-2|NA|TRBJ2-7
CASSRTDSEQYF
TGTGCCAGCAGCCGTACTGACAGCGAGCAGTACTTC
>NA|TRBV6-2/TRBV6-3|TRBD2|TRBJ2-4
CASSYSGGAGIQYF
TGTGCCAGCAGTTATAGCGGGGGGGCCGGCATTCAGTACTTC
>NA|TRBV6-2/TRBV6-3|TRBD1|TRBJ2-7
CASSNNRGSAYEQYF
TGTGCCAGCAGTAATAACAGGGGTTCGGCTTACGAGCAGTACTTC
>NA|TRBV7-2|NA|TRBJ2-3
CASSLLAKTQYF
TGTGCCAGCAGCTTACTAGCCAAGACGCAGTATTTT
>NA|TRBV6-6|NA|TRBJ2-7
CATAGRGPPYEQYF
TGTGCCACCGCGGGGCGGGGCCCTCCCTACGAGCAGTACTTC
>NA|TRBV11-2|TRBD2|TRBJ2-1
CASSSSGGINEQFF
TGTGCCAGCAGCTCTAGCGGGGGGATCAATGAGCAGTTCTTC
>once|TRBV6-5|TRBD2|TRBJ2-3
CASRRTSGGSTQYF
TGTGCCAGCAGAAGGACTAGCGGGGGGAGTACGCAGTATTTT
>NA|TRBV28|TRBD2|TRBJ2-3
CASSLRHRGVHDTQYF
TGTGCCAGCAGTTTAAGGCACCGGGGGGTTCATGATACGCAGTATTTT
>NA|TRBV3-1/TRBV3-2|TRBD1|TRBJ2-2
CASSQGQGAGELFF
TGTGCCAGCAGCCAGGGACAGGGCGCCGGGGAGCTGTTTTTT
>NA|TRBV6-5|TRBD2|TRBJ2-3
CASSYGLAGGPDTQYF
TGTGCCAGCAGTTACGGGCTAGCGGGGGGGCCAGATACGCAGTATTTT
>NA|TRBV12-5|TRBD2|TRBJ2-3
CASGPGLATDTQYF
TGTGCTAGTGGTCCCGGACTAGCCACAGATACGCAGTATTTT
>NA|TRBV7-8|TRBD1|TRBJ2-5
CASSDRTWDRAQETQYF
TGTGCCAGCAGCGACCGAACCTGGGACAGGGCTCAAGAGACCCAGTACTTC
>NA|TRBV18|NA|TRBJ2-2
CASSRQGLKNTGELFF
TGTGCCAGCTCAAGGCAGGGGTTGAAGAACACCGGGGAGCTGTTTTTT
>NA|TRBV28|NA|TRBJ2-5
CASSPRRGRETQYF
TGTGCCAGCAGCCCGAGGAGGGGGCGAGAGACCCAGTACTTC
>NA|TRBV7-2|NA|TRBJ2-7
CASSPRAGTYLYEQYF
TGTGCCAGCAGCCCCAGGGCAGGTACTTATCTCTACGAGCAGTACTTC
>NA|TRBV9|TRBD2|TRBJ2-5
CASSVESGGAEETQYF
TGTGCCAGCAGCGTAGAGAGCGGGGGGGCCGAGGAGACCCAGTACTTC
>once|TRBV5-1|TRBD1|TRBJ2-3
CASGEYLGGTSTDTQYF
TGCGCCAGCGGCGAGTACCTAGGGGGCACTAGCACAGATACGCAGTATTTT
>NA|TRBV28|NA|TRBJ1-3
CASSFPPLTGNTIYF
TGTGCCAGCAGTTTCCCCCCGTTAACTGGAAACACCATATATTTT
>few|TRBV28|NA|TRBJ1-6
CASSSPRGRGYSPLHF
TGTGCCAGCAGCTCCCCGAGGGGCAGGGGATATTCACCCCTCCACTTT
>NA|TRBV28|NA|TRBJ1-4
CASREGNDEKLFF
TGTGCCAGCCGAGAGGGAAACGATGAAAAACTGTTTTTT
>NA|TRBV3-1/TRBV3-2|NA|TRBJ1-1
CASSQSQNSNTEAFF
TGTGCCAGCAGCCAATCACAGAATTCGAACACTGAAGCTTTCTTT
>NA|TRBV4-2|NA|TRBJ1-2
CASSQRSVEGYTF
TGTGCCAGCAGCCAAAGGTCCGTGGAGGGCTACACCTTC
>NA|TRBV30|NA|TRBJ2-2
CAWTVIGGGSGELFF
TGTGCCTGGACCGTAATCGGTGGGGGCTCCGGGGAGCTGTTTTTT
>NA|TRBV5-1|NA|TRBJ1-1
CASSPLDSNTEAFF
TGCGCCAGCAGCCCCCTGGACAGTAACACTGAAGCTTTCTTT
>NA|TRBV5-1|TRBD1|TRBJ2-7
CASSSAKKGQGAPYEQYF
TGCGCCAGCAGCTCCGCCAAGAAGGGACAGGGGGCGCCCTACGAGCAGTACTTC
>NA|TRBV27|NA|TRBJ2-2
CASSSSTGELFF
TGTGCCAGCAGTTCCAGCACCGGGGAGCTGTTTTTT
>NA|TRBV10-1|NA|TRBJ1-6
CASKGVLAYNSPLHF
TGCGCCAGCAAAGGGGTCCTGGCCTATAATTCACCCCTCCACTTT
>once|TRBV15|NA|TRBJ2-5
CATSSRLASGETQYF
TGTGCCACCAGCAGCAGACTCGCCTCAGGGGAGACCCAGTACTTC
>NA|TRBV30|NA|TRBJ1-3
CAWSSGPGNTIYF
TGTGCCTGGAGCAGTGGGCCGGGAAACACCATATATTTT
>NA|TRBV5-1|TRBD1|TRBJ2-1
CASALTGGSNEQFF
TGCGCCAGTGCTCTGACAGGGGGTTCGAATGAGCAGTTCTTC
>NA|TRBV4-1|TRBD2|TRBJ2-1
CASSRLFTLAGGYFEQFF
TGCGCCAGCAGCCGACTATTTACACTAGCGGGGGGTTACTTTGAGCAGTTCTTC
>NA|TRBV4-2|NA|TRBJ1-1
CASSQGATPPMNTEAFF
TGTGCCAGCAGCCAAGGAGCCACCCCGCCGATGAACACTGAAGCTTTCTTT
>NA|TRBV7-2|TRBD1|TRBJ1-4
CASSLARNRGGNEKLFF
TGTGCCAGCAGTTTAGCCCGAAACAGGGGCGGTAATGAAAAACTGTTTTTT
>NA|TRBV5-4|TRBD2|TRBJ2-1
CASSPGPAGAYNEQFF
TGTGCCAGCAGCCCAGGACCAGCGGGAGCGTACAATGAGCAGTTCTTC
>once|TRBV11-2|NA|TRBJ2-5
CASSLVTPSAQYF
TGTGCCAGCAGCTTAGTTACCCCCTCGGCCCAGTACTTC
>NA|TRBV7-2|NA|TRBJ2-5
CASSLALGSRETQYF
TGTGCCAGCAGCTTAGCGTTGGGTTCGCGGGAGACCCAGTACTTC
>NA|TRBV14|NA|TRBJ2-5
CASSQVPGRGETQYF
TGTGCCAGCAGCCAAGTTCCGGGGAGAGGGGAGACCCAGTACTTC
>once|TRBV9|NA|TRBJ2-2
CASSGRVTGELFF
TGTGCCAGCAGCGGCAGGGTTACCGGGGAGCTGTTTTTT
>NA|TRBV6-1|TRBD1|TRBJ1-1
CASSDLETGMNTEAFF
TGTGCCAGCAGTGACCTCGAGACAGGGATGAACACTGAAGCTTTCTTT
>NA|TRBV18|TRBD1|TRBJ2-7
CASSPGQGAYEQYF
TGTGCCAGCTCACCGGGACAGGGGGCGTACGAGCAGTACTTC
>NA|TRBV29-1|NA|TRBJ2-5
CSVAGPWAQETQYF
TGCAGCGTCGCGGGACCATGGGCCCAAGAGACCCAGTACTTC
>NA|TRBV10-3|TRBD1|TRBJ2-3
CAITDTSDRVTDTQYF
TGTGCTATCACAGATACTTCGGACAGGGTCACAGATACGCAGTATTTT